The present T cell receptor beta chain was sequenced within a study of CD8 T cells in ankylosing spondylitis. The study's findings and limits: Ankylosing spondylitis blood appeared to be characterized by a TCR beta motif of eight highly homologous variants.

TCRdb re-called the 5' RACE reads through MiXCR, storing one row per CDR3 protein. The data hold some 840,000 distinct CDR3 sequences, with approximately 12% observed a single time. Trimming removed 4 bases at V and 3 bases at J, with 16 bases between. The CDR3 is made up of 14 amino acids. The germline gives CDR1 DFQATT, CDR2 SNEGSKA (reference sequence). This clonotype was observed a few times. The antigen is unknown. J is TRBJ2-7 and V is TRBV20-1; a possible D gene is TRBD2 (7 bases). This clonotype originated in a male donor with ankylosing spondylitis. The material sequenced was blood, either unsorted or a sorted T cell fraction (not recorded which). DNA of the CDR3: TGCAGTGCTATGAGAGGGAGGGGGGTCTACGAGCAGTACTTC. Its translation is CSAMRGRGVYEQYF.